The rows below give T cell receptor beta chains drawn from one sample of a study of blood T cell repertoires in COVID-19. Libraries were prepared by immunoSEQ multiplex PCR; TCRdb keeps only in-frame clonotypes and omits some of them. The sample yields 68,000 or so clones, 65% to 85% seen once. The source material was peripheral blood. These TCRs come from a human donor in a cohort sampled during active COVID-19. CDR3s include the opening cysteine and the closing phenylalanine or tryptophan. D genes are given only for firm matches. Only some rows state a clone size, as once, few, many or a class for expanded clones.

clone_size j_call v_call d_call cdr3_length cdr3_aa cdr3_nt
- TRBJ1-1 TRBV5-6 - 13 CASSFGPNTEAFF TGTGCCAGCAGCTTTGGGCCGAACACTGAAGCTTTCTTT
- TRBJ1-5 TRBV5-5 - 13 CASSPQGSQPQHF TGTGCCAGCAGCCCTCAGGGGTCTCAGCCCCAGCATTTT
- TRBJ2-1 TRBV27 - 11 CASSLYNEQFF TGTGCCAGCAGCCTTTACAATGAGCAGTTCTTC
- TRBJ2-2 TRBV27 TRBD2 16 CASSARPGGWGGELFF TGTGCCAGCAGTGCCCGTCCCGGGGGGTGGGGCGGGGAGCTGTTTTTT
- TRBJ1-1 TRBV27 TRBD1 14 CASSLEGGQSEAFF TGTGCCAGCAGTTTAGAAGGGGGACAGAGTGAAGCTTTCTTT
few TRBJ1-6 TRBV6-6 - 13 CASSSRGGSPLHF TGTGCCAGCAGTTCCCGGGGAGGCTCACCCCTCCACTTT
- TRBJ1-1 TRBV28 - 12 CASSLKTAEAFF TGTGCCAGCAGTCTTAAGACAGCTGAAGCTTTCTTT
- TRBJ1-2 TRBV18 - 13 CASSPMGAGGYTF TGTGCCAGCTCACCTATGGGGGCCGGGGGCTACACCTTC
- TRBJ1-1 TRBV7-2 - 16 CASSLARTETGTEAFF TGTGCCAGCAGCTTAGCTCGAACTGAAACGGGGACTGAAGCTTTCTTT
- TRBJ1-2 TRBV5-5 - 14 CASSLALANYGYTF TGTGCCAGCAGCTTGGCCCTTGCTAACTATGGCTACACCTTC
- TRBJ2-7 TRBV4-1 - 11 CASSRLGEQYF TGCGCCAGCAGCCGCCTCGGCGAGCAGTACTTC
- TRBJ2-7 TRBV13 - 14 CASSGGGGSYEQYF TGTGCCAGCAGTGGGGGAGGAGGGTCCTACGAGCAGTACTTC
- TRBJ2-5 TRBV7-9 TRBD2 16 CASSPPASGDQETQYF TGTGCCAGCAGCCCCCCGGCTAGCGGGGACCAAGAGACCCAGTACTTC
- TRBJ2-2 TRBV18 - 15 CASSQGQTNTGELFF TGTGCCAGCTCGCAGGGACAAACCAACACCGGGGAGCTGTTTTTT
- TRBJ1-6 TRBV7-9 TRBD1 15 CASSFGTAGNSPLHF TGTGCCAGCAGCTTTGGGACAGCAGGAAATTCACCCCTCCACTTT
- TRBJ1-3 TRBV7-2 - 14 CASRPPGSGNTIYF TGTGCCAGCAGGCCCCCAGGGTCTGGAAACACCATATATTTT
- TRBJ2-1 TRBV20-1 - 11 CSVRGYNEQFF TGCAGTGTGAGGGGGTACAATGAGCAGTTCTTC
- TRBJ1-1 TRBV7-9 - 14 CASTLNQMNTEAFF TGTGCCAGCACCTTAAACCAGATGAACACTGAAGCTTTCTTT
- TRBJ1-5 TRBV7-8 TRBD1 15 CASSPWDSPNQPQHF TGTGCCAGCAGCCCCTGGGACAGCCCCAATCAGCCCCAGCATTTT
- TRBJ1-1 TRBV7-3 - 14 CASSLRDGDTEAFF TGTGCCAGCAGCTTAAGAGACGGGGACACTGAAGCTTTCTTT
- TRBJ2-3 TRBV24-1 TRBD1 15 CATSARDRGADTQYF TGTGCCACCAGCGCAAGGGACAGGGGAGCGGATACGCAGTATTTT
- TRBJ2-1 TRBV7-2 TRBD1 15 CASSPRTGFDNEQFF TGTGCCAGCAGCCCCCGGACAGGGTTTGATAATGAGCAGTTCTTC
- TRBJ1-4 TRBV25-1 TRBD1 16 CASSDTGGRANEKLFF TGTGCCAGCAGTGACACAGGGGGGAGGGCTAATGAAAAACTGTTTTTT
- TRBJ1-2 TRBV5-6 - 14 CASSWQNDNYGYTF TGTGCCAGCAGCTGGCAAAACGATAACTATGGCTACACCTTC
- TRBJ2-3 TRBV5-1 TRBD1 14 CASSLEGATDTQYF TGCGCCAGCAGCTTGGAGGGGGCGACAGATACGCAGTATTTT
- TRBJ1-6 TRBV18 TRBD1 15 CASSNSTGGGSPLHF TGTGCCAGCTCAAATTCGACAGGGGGCGGTTCACCCCTCCACTTT
- TRBJ2-5 TRBV7-7 TRBD2 15 CASSFGAGGQETQYF TGTGCCAGCAGCTTCGGCGCGGGGGGCCAAGAGACCCAGTACTTC
- TRBJ1-2 TRBV4-1 - 15 CASSQDLGGYYGYTF TGCGCCAGCAGCCAAGATCTGGGGGGATACTATGGCTACACCTTC
- TRBJ1-1 TRBV12-3/TRBV12-4 - 13 CASSLRADTEAFF TGTGCCAGCAGTTTGCGAGCGGACACTGAAGCTTTCTTT
- TRBJ2-1 TRBV29-1 - 12 CSVGQASNEQFF TGCAGCGTCGGCCAGGCCTCCAATGAGCAGTTCTTC
- TRBJ1-5 TRBV7-6 - 17 CASSLDPRRGGVQPQHF TGTGCCAGCAGCTTAGACCCGCGTCGGGGAGGTGTTCAGCCCCAGCATTTT
- TRBJ2-7 TRBV5-1 TRBD1 15 CASRPRQGSSYEQYF TGCGCCAGCAGACCCCGACAGGGTTCGTCCTACGAGCAGTACTTC
- TRBJ1-3 TRBV28 TRBD1 14 CASSSQGARNTIYF TGTGCCAGCAGTTCACAGGGGGCGAGAAACACCATATATTTT
once TRBJ2-7 TRBV9 TRBD1 15 CASSVEATGNYEQYF TGTGCCAGCAGCGTAGAAGCGACAGGGAATTACGAGCAGTACTTC
- TRBJ2-1 TRBV5-1 TRBD2 16 CASRDHSGGAHNEQFF TGCGCCAGCAGGGACCATAGCGGGGGCGCCCACAATGAGCAGTTCTTC
- TRBJ2-5 TRBV7-8 - 15 CASSPPGVWGETQYF TGTGCCAGCAGCCCACCCGGGGTCTGGGGAGAGACCCAGTACTTC
- TRBJ2-5 TRBV7-9 TRBD2 14 CASTLTSGKETQYF TGTGCCAGCACCCTAACTAGCGGGAAAGAGACCCAGTACTTC
- TRBJ1-3 TRBV19 - 13 CASSIQRGNTIYF TGTGCCAGTAGTATACAGCGGGGGAACACCATATATTTT
- TRBJ1-2 TRBV19 - 15 CASTQSPVFYYGYTF TGTGCCAGTACCCAATCCCCAGTCTTCTACTATGGCTACACCTTC
once TRBJ1-6 TRBV6-5 - 13 CASSYRGNSPLHF TGTGCCAGCAGTTACAGGGGGAATTCACCCCTCCACTTT
- TRBJ1-2 TRBV3-1/TRBV3-2 TRBD1 15 CASSQPDREFVGYTF TGTGCCAGCAGCCAACCGGACAGGGAGTTCGTTGGCTACACCTTC
- TRBJ2-5 TRBV10-2 TRBD1 15 CASSATGAEGETQYF TGCGCCAGCAGCGCCACAGGGGCGGAAGGAGAGACCCAGTACTTC
- TRBJ2-1 TRBV9 TRBD2 13 CASSAGGDNEQFF TGTGCCAGCAGCGCGGGGGGGGACAATGAGCAGTTCTTC
- TRBJ1-4 TRBV5-1 TRBD1 14 CASSFTGGNEKLFF TGCGCCAGCAGCTTCACAGGGGGCAATGAAAAACTGTTTTTT
- TRBJ1-1 TRBV5-6 - 14 CASSLWQGGTEAFF TGTGCCAGCAGCTTATGGCAGGGTGGCACTGAAGCTTTCTTT
- TRBJ2-2 TRBV28 - 14 CATGEGANTGELFF TGTGCTACAGGAGAGGGGGCGAACACCGGGGAGCTGTTTTTT
- TRBJ2-7 TRBV4-2 - 15 CASSQEEGASYEQYF TGTGCCAGCAGCCAAGAGGAGGGGGCGAGCTACGAGCAGTACTTC
- TRBJ2-3 TRBV5-1 TRBD2 15 CASSLAGGGTDTQYF TGCGCCAGCAGCCTGGCGGGGGGCGGAACAGATACGCAGTATTTT